These 20 T cell receptor beta chains were sequenced from one sample in a study of response to subunit inactivated influenza vaccine. TCRdb re-derived calls from the RT-PCR reads in MiXCR, one entry per CDR3 protein. The data show about 520,000 distinct CDR3 sequences, with roughly 7.9% seen just once and approximately 14% held by the top ten. The starting material was PBMCs from blood, obtained 23 to 25 months after vaccination. The receptors come from a man aged 50-75 years who received an inactivated influenza vaccine.

The gene calls are TRBV19 and TRBJ2-1; 10 nucleotides align to TRBD2. Germline CDR1 LNHDA, CDR2 SQIVND (reference sequence). This CDR3 is 16 amino acids long. Unmatched junction bases numbered 5, after V lost 3 bases and J lost 3 bases. CDR3 amino acids: CASSIFGLAVYNEQFF. CDR3 bases: TGTGCCAGTAGTATCTTCGGACTAGCGGTCTACAATGAGCAGTTCTTC. The whole variable domain, filled in from reference TRBV19 and TRBJ2-1, reads DGGITQSPKYLFRKEGQNVTLSCEQNLNHDAMYWYRQDPGQGLRLIYYSQIVNDFQKGDIAEGYSVSREKKESFPLTVTSAQKNPTAFYLCASSIFGLAVYNEQFFGPGTRLTVL.

The sample holds many counts of this clonotype. The chain has TRBV14 and TRBJ1-2, with unresolved D. CDR1 SGHDN and CDR2 FVKESK come from the germline V gene. V dropped 4 bases and J dropped 2 bases, with 5 bases sitting between them. The CDR3 is 12 amino acids. CDR3 region: CASSPANYGYTF. The CDR3 DNA reads as TGTGCCAGCAGCCCCGCGAACTATGGCTACACCTTC.

This clonotype was counted only a few times. The chain couples TRBV4-1 to TRBJ2-3; D might be TRBD2 (7 bases). Germline-derived CDR1 and CDR2 are MGHRA and YSYEKL. V lost 4 bases and J lost 4, with 12 bases in between. This CDR3 spans 14 amino acids. CDR3 in amino acids: CASSLGGAPDTQYF. The CDR3 nucleotides are TGCGCCAGCAGCCTAGGGGGGGCCCCAGATACGCAGTATTTT.

The V gene is TRBV4-1, the J gene TRBJ2-7, with D tentatively TRBD1 or TRBD2 (5 bases each). The CDR3 sequence is 14 residues long. Trimming took 4 bases from V and 2 from J, leaving 12 bases between them. Per germline, CDR1 MGHRA and CDR2 YSYEKL. As DNA, the CDR3 is TGCGCCAGCAGCCGAGGGGACGGAGCCTACGAGCAGTACTTC. It yields the protein CASSRGDGAYEQYF.

The sample holds a few counts of this clonotype. The chain uses TRBV7-2 and TRBJ2-3, with D possibly called TRBD1 or TRBD2 (6 bases each). The germline V and J ends were trimmed by 5 bases and 8 bases, with 14 bases remaining between them. The length of the CDR3 is 13 residues. From germline, CDR1 is SGHTA and CDR2 FQGNSA. CDR3 in DNA: TGTGCCAGCAGCCCCGGGGGCGGGGCTACGCAGTATTTT. This translates into CASSPGGGATQYF. Full variable domain (missing parts from reference TRBV7-2 and TRBJ2-3): GAGVSQSPSNKVTEKGKDVELRCDPISGHTALYWYRQSLGQGLEFLIYFQGNSAPDKSGLPSDRFSAERTGGSVSTLTIQRTQQEDSAVYLCASSPGGGATQYFGPGTRLTVL.

The chain uses TRBV4-2 and TRBJ2-3; D gene unclear. The germline CDR1 and CDR2 sequences are LGHNA and YNFKEQ. This CDR3 has 15 amino acids. The V end lost 1 base, the J end lost 0 bases, and 8 bases lay between the germline ends. Here the CDR3 reads CASSQVDGSTDTQYF. CDR3 in DNA: TGTGCCAGCAGCCAAGTCGATGGAAGCACAGATACGCAGTATTTT.

The chain is built from TRBV7-9 and TRBJ2-2; the D gene is possibly TRBD1 (6 bases). The ends were cut back, 2 bases at V and 4 bases at J, with 11 bases in the middle. This CDR3 region has 15 residues. Germline-derived CDR1 and CDR2 are SEHNR and FQNEAQ (reference sequence). CDR3: CASSLRQGITGELFF. The CDR3 bases are TGTGCCAGCAGCTTACGCCAGGGGATCACCGGGGAGCTGTTTTTT.

In its sample, this clonotype was seen a few times. This chain joins TRBV20-1 and TRBJ2-3, with 11 bases matching TRBD2. Germline CDR1 is DFQATT and CDR2 is SNEGSKA (reference sequence). CDR3 size: 14 residues. Germline trimming cut 5 bases from V and 6 bases from J; bases unmatched to any gene: 7. CDR3 amino acids: CSAHSGRASDTQYF. In DNA, the CDR3 is TGCAGTGCTCATAGCGGGAGGGCCTCCGATACGCAGTATTTT.

In this sample, this clonotype turned up many times. The CDR3 DNA reads TGTGCCAGCAGCCCTGACCCCGAGGGCAATCAGCCCCAGCATTTT. Protein product: CASSPDPEGNQPQHF. The chain carries TRBV7-2 and TRBJ1-5; D is undetermined. V was clipped by 5 bases and J by 2 bases, with 13 bases between them. Germline V CDR1 and CDR2: SGHTA, FQGNSA. The length of the CDR3 is 15 residues.

This clonotype was recorded at least ten times. This chain uses TRBV20-1 with TRBJ1-1; a possible D gene is TRBD1 (5 bases). The length of the CDR3 is 14 residues. Germline CDR1 DFQATT, CDR2 SNEGSKA (reference sequence). The V end lost 1 base, the J end lost 3 bases, and 12 bases lay between the germline ends. The CDR3 DNA is TGCAGTGCTAGAGTTACAGGTGTACACACTGAAGCTTTCTTT. Protein: CSARVTGVHTEAFF.

The chain uses TRBV20-1 and TRBJ2-7, with 9 bases that match TRBD1. The germline gives CDR1 DFQATT, CDR2 SNEGSKA (reference sequence). J gave up 3 bases and V 5 bases, and 8 bases lay outside the gene matches. The CDR3 is 14 residues long. The CDR3 DNA is TGCAGTGCTCCCGGGACAGGGCTGAACTACGAGCAGTACTTC. Amino acids: CSAPGTGLNYEQYF.

This clonotype was seen ten or more times. The chain links TRBV5-4 to TRBJ2-1, with a possible D match to TRBD1 (5 bases). V lost 0 bases to trimming and J lost 5 bases, with 9 bases between them. The CDR3 contains 14 residues. From germline, CDR1 is SGHNT and CDR2 YYREEE (reference sequence). For the CDR3, the DNA is TGTGCCAGCAGCTTGGGGGTGACAGACAATGAGCAGTTCTTC. Translation gives CASSLGVTDNEQFF. Combining the CDR3 with reference TRBV5-4 and TRBJ2-1 gives the whole variable domain ETGVTQSPTHLIKTRGQQVTLRCSSQSGHNTVSWYQQALGQGPQFIFQYYREEENGRGNFPPRFSGLQFPNYSSELNVNALELDDSALYLCASSLGVTDNEQFFGPGTRLTVL.

This clonotype was recorded many times. The chain joins TRBV5-1 to TRBJ2-2, with D perhaps TRBD2 (6 bases). The germline CDR1 and CDR2 sequences are SGHRS and YFSETQ. V was cut by 0 bases and J by 0 bases, with 12 bases left in between. The CDR3 is made up of 17 amino acids. This chain's CDR3 is CASSLERVYANTGELFF. The CDR3 nucleotides read TGCGCCAGCAGCTTGGAGCGGGTGTACGCGAACACCGGGGAGCTGTTTTTT. Drawing the rest from reference TRBV5-1 and TRBJ2-2, the complete variable domain is KAGVTQTPRYLIKTRGQQVTLSCSPISGHRSVSWYQQTPGQGLQFLFEYFSETQRNKGNFPGRFSGRQFSNSRSEMNVSTLELGDSALYLCASSLERVYANTGELFFGEGSRLTVL.

The chain joins TRBV7-2 to TRBJ2-7; 7 bases agree with TRBD2. This CDR3 has 14 residues. Germline CDR1 reads SGHTA; CDR2 reads FQGNSA. J gave up 6 bases and V 5 bases, and 10 bases lay outside the gene matches. CDR3 bases: TGTGCCAGCAGCATCAGAGGGAGGGCCGGCGAGCAGTACTTC. Protein product: CASSIRGRAGEQYF.

The CDR3, as DNA: TGCAGTGCTGGCCGGGACGCGGCGGGAGAAAAACTGTTTTTT. Protein product: CSAGRDAAGEKLFF. The chain has TRBV20-1 and TRBJ1-4, with D perhaps matching TRBD1 (5 bases). This CDR3 contains 14 residues. The V gene's germline CDR1 is DFQATT and CDR2 SNEGSKA (reference sequence). The V gene lost 5 bases and the J gene lost 8 bases, with 18 bases spanning the gap.

The chain carries TRBV6-2 or TRBV6-3 and TRBJ1-1; D remains ambiguous. This CDR3 region has 13 residues. V was pared by 4 bases and J by 7 bases, with 13 bases between. Germline lookup yields CDR1 MNHEY and CDR2 SVGEGT. In DNA, the CDR3 is TGTGCCAGCAGTTTTGCATACCGGGGTGAAGCTTTCTTT. Translating it yields CASSFAYRGEAFF.

This clonotype was found many times. The J gene is TRBJ1-1, the V gene TRBV12-3 or TRBV12-4; unclear D gene. The CDR3 consists of 13 residues. Trimming took 3 bases from V and 5 from J, leaving 10 bases between them. The CDR3 region is CASSFKSRTEAFF. CDR3 coding DNA: TGTGCCAGCAGTTTCAAGAGCCGGACTGAAGCTTTCTTT.

This clonotype was found a few times. V usage is TRBV20-1 and J usage is TRBJ1-6; tentative D call: TRBD1 (6 bases). The V gene's germline CDR1 is DFQATT and CDR2 SNEGSKA (reference sequence). This CDR3 is 16 amino acids long. Between the trimmed V and J ends, which lost 0 bases and 7 bases, there was a span of 16 bases. This chain's CDR3 is CSARDMLDSWNSPLHF. CDR3 sequence (DNA): TGCAGTGCTAGAGACATGTTGGACAGTTGGAATTCACCCCTCCACTTT.

This clonotype has at least ten counts. The rearrangement links TRBV5-1 to TRBJ2-7; TRBD1 is a possible D gene (6 bases). CDR3 length: 14 amino acids. Trimming cost V 3 bases and J 7 bases, with 17 bases left between them. Germline lookup yields CDR1 SGHRS and CDR2 YFSETQ. DNA for the CDR3: TGCGCCAGCAGCTCTACAGGGCTTAGTTCGGAGCAGTACTTC. Protein: CASSSTGLSSEQYF.

This rearrangement joins TRBV5-6 to TRBJ2-1; D is ambiguous. Germline CDR1 is SGHDT and CDR2 is YYEEEE. The CDR3 loop spans 14 amino acids. V shed 3 bases and J shed 1 base, with 8 bases lying between them. The CDR3 DNA is TGTGCCAGCAGCTCCGTGAGGTCCTACAATGAGCAGTTCTTC. It specifies CASSSVRSYNEQFF.